The text below deals with one T cell receptor (beta chain). Its specificity is unknown. The data were taken from a study of shared clonotypes between healthy human individuals. Overall study findings and caveats: Only blood was sampled; tissue repertoires likely differ. Clonotypes shared by all four sorted-subset donors had higher generation probabilities than non-shared clonotypes.

The assay was immunoSEQ multiplex PCR, and TCRdb's table has in-frame clones only and misses some. This table holds over 850,000 clones, more than 75% found once. Specimen: memory CD4+ T cells from PBMCs. Subset in this sample: CD45RA-negative fraction. The receptor comes from a young man in good health. Some clones in this sample may be carry-over from other donors' samples.

The CDR3 loop reads CASSLGTSGPSTDTQYF. The CDR3 nucleotides are TGTGCCAGCAGTCTCGGCACTAGCGGTCCTAGCACAGATACGCAGTATTTT. The chain couples TRBV28 to TRBJ2-3, with 8 positions matching TRBD2. Germline V gene lookup returns CDR1 MDHEN and CDR2 SYDVKM. This CDR3 spans 17 amino acids. J gave up 0 bases and V 5 bases, and 10 bases lay outside the gene matches.